This entry describes one T cell receptor (beta chain). As yet, its antigen is unknown. This sample is drawn from a study of radiation and T cells in renal cell carcinoma. The study's findings and limits: No pretreatment tumor biopsies were available for baseline clonotypes.

TCRdb's table, derived via immunoSEQ multiplex PCR, lists solely in-frame clones and lacks some. Altogether roughly 100,000 clones are present, around 88% being singletons, with the ten largest covering approximately 8.4%. Germline V lookup: CDR1 SEHNR, CDR2 FQNEAQ (reference sequence). Trimming removed 0 bases at V and 11 bases at J, with 8 bases between. This CDR3 contains 12 residues. Indicated time point: baseline pretreatment blood. Treatment reported: 15 Gy SBRT to primary tumor, nephrectomy 4 weeks later. The genes are TRBV7-9 and TRBJ1-5; D gene unclear. This material consisted of blood, taken from a patient whose treatment included radiotherapy and nephrectomy. The sequence was collected from a middle-aged man with renal cell carcinoma. The CDR3 DNA is TGTGCCAGCAGCTTAGCCCAAGGAGCCCAGCATTTT. It codes for CASSLAQGAQHF.